This is a list of T cell receptor beta chains from one sample in a study of cytomegalovirus exposure and HLA in healthy donors. Here immunoSEQ multiplex PCR was the method, and the copy in TCRdb shows in-frame clones only, minus some. This table has about 200,000 clones, 79% appearing once. Input material: PBMCs. The receptor source for this set is a man in his fifties in good health and CMV-seronegative. CDR3s include the opening cysteine and the closing phenylalanine or tryptophan. The order of the fields is D gene, V gene, CDR3 length, J gene, CDR3 protein, CDR3 DNA. The D gene is left open where the match is weak.

D: TRBD1; V: TRBV19; length: 16; J: TRBJ2-6; CDR3: CASSSDRAQGANVLTF; DNA: TGTGCCAGTAGTTCAGACAGGGCCCAGGGGGCCAACGTCCTGACTTTC
D: -; V: TRBV28; length: 17; J: TRBJ2-1; CDR3: CASSLWRIGSSYNEQFF; DNA: TGTGCCAGCAGTTTATGGAGGATCGGGAGCTCCTACAATGAGCAGTTCTTC
D: TRBD2; V: TRBV7-2; length: 17; J: TRBJ2-1; CDR3: CASSLAGRTSGSNEQFF; DNA: TGTGCCAGCAGCTTAGCGGGTCGCACTAGCGGGAGCAATGAGCAGTTCTTC
D: TRBD1; V: TRBV19; length: 15; J: TRBJ2-1; CDR3: CASSRRDRGPNEQFF; DNA: TGTGCCAGTAGTCGCCGGGACAGGGGGCCCAATGAGCAGTTCTTC
D: -; V: TRBV30; length: 14; J: TRBJ1-4; CDR3: CAWSVGGANEKLFF; DNA: TGTGCCTGGAGTGTCGGAGGGGCTAATGAAAAACTGTTTTTT
D: -; V: TRBV11-1; length: 13; J: TRBJ1-1; CDR3: CASSTDRNTEAFF; DNA: TGTGCCAGCAGCACGGACAGGAACACTGAAGCTTTCTTT
D: TRBD1; V: TRBV30; length: 14; J: TRBJ1-1; CDR3: CAWSVGRGHTEAFF; DNA: TGTGCCTGGAGTGTCGGCAGGGGGCACACTGAAGCTTTCTTT
D: TRBD1; V: TRBV27; length: 16; J: TRBJ2-7; CDR3: CASSSMAGTGVYEQYF; DNA: TGTGCCAGCAGTTCCATGGCCGGGACAGGAGTTTACGAGCAGTACTTC
D: TRBD2; V: TRBV2; length: 15; J: TRBJ2-4; CDR3: CASSLAGGGVNIQYF; DNA: TGTGCCAGCAGTTTAGCGGGAGGGGGGGTAAACATTCAGTACTTC
D: -; V: TRBV27; length: 17; J: TRBJ1-1; CDR3: CASTSRWGEVRNTEAFF; DNA: TGTGCCAGCACCTCCCGGTGGGGGGAGGTACGGAACACTGAAGCTTTCTTT